The 29 T cell receptor beta chains given below trace back to one sample, sequenced in a study of high-grade serous ovarian cancer treatment subgroups. Sequencing used immunoSEQ multiplex PCR; TCRdb keeps in-frame clones, though not all of them. Of 2,000 to 2,500 clones listed, over 70% are singletons. Tumor samples were taken before definitive surgery or chemotherapy. Source material: tumor tissue. These TCRs come from a human donor with high-grade serous ovarian cancer.

The rearrangement joins TRBV5-4 to TRBJ2-1, with 7 bases fitting TRBD2. The CDR3 totals 15 residues. Germline V CDR1 and CDR2: SGHNT, YYREEE (reference sequence). The trim removed 4 bases at V and 6 bases at J, leaving 10 bases unmatched. Here the CDR3 DNA reads TGTGCCAGCAGCGGGGACCGTACGGGAGGCAATGAGCAGTTCTTC. Translated: CASSGDRTGGNEQFF.

The chain combines TRBV27 with TRBJ2-6; no reliable D call. The CDR3 runs 16 residues. Germline V CDR1 and CDR2: MNHEY, SMNVEV (reference sequence). Trimming took 5 bases from V and 0 from J, leaving 11 bases between them. In DNA form, the CDR3 reads TGTGCCAGCAGTAAAGGATCCAGCTCTGGGGCCAACGTCCTGACTTTC. Its translation is CASSKGSSSGANVLTF.

Here the CDR3 DNA reads TGTGCCAGCAGCTTCAACGAGTTGTGGACTGAAGCTTTCTTT. Translation: CASSFNELWTEAFF. The J gene is TRBJ1-1, the V gene TRBV5-6; no definite D call. The CDR3 is 14 amino acids. Germline loops: CDR1 SGHDT, CDR2 YYEEEE. Trimming cost V 2 bases and J 5 bases, with 13 bases left between them.

This sequence joins TRBV2 and TRBJ2-5, with 11 bases aligning to TRBD2. The CDR3 length is 18 residues. Germline loops: CDR1 SNHLY, CDR2 FYNNEI. Losses at the gene ends were 5 bases for V and 0 bases for J; bases not matched to a gene: 11. CDR3 nucleotide sequence: TGTGCCAGCAGTCTCGATTTTAGCGGGGGGGCTAACCAAGAGACCCAGTACTTC. It is translated as CASSLDFSGGANQETQYF.

The chain employs TRBV2 and TRBJ1-1; D uncertain. Trimming removed 7 bases from V and 0 bases from J, with 15 bases in between. The germline CDR1 and CDR2 sequences are SNHLY and FYNNEI. This CDR3 region has 15 residues. The CDR3 here is CASIKPAALNTEAFF. The CDR3 nucleotides read TGTGCCAGCATAAAACCCGCAGCCCTGAACACTGAAGCTTTCTTT.

The genes are TRBV6-5 and TRBJ1-1; possibly TRBD1 for D (5 bases). The CDR3 contains 14 residues. Per the germline V gene, CDR1 is MNHEY and CDR2 is SVGAGI. The germline V and J ends were trimmed by 6 bases and 5 bases, with 16 bases remaining between them. The CDR3 sequence is CASRTSGGGTEAFF. The CDR3 DNA sequence: TGTGCCAGCAGAACCAGTGGGGGGGGGACTGAAGCTTTCTTT.

The chain is built from TRBV29-1 and TRBJ1-5; D possibly corresponds to TRBD1 (5 bases). Between the trimmed V and J ends, which lost 5 bases and 3 bases, there was a span of 11 bases. This CDR3 region has 13 residues. Germline CDR1 reads SQVTM; CDR2 reads ANQGSEA. The CDR3: CSVLGDFNQPQHF. The CDR3 coding sequence is TGCAGCGTTCTCGGGGACTTCAATCAGCCCCAGCATTTT.

This clone was seen just once. The chain joins TRBV21-1 to TRBJ2-7; TRBD1, the D gene given by the table, was not confirmed from the DNA. TRBV21-1 is shown as a pseudogene. This CDR3 has 15 amino acids. CDR3 in amino acids: CASSNPGQGPYEQYF. DNA for the CDR3: TGTGCCAGCAGCAATCCGGGACAGGGGCCCTACGAGCAGTACTTC.

This clone was picked up one time. The chain is built from TRBV7-2 and TRBJ2-1, with 9 bases identical to TRBD2. V dropped 3 bases and J dropped 1; count of bases not matched to a gene: 7. The CDR3 totals 17 residues. Germline CDR1 SGHTA, CDR2 FQGNSA. In nucleotides, the CDR3 is TGTGCCAGCAGCTTTAGTAGCGGGAGAGGGTCCTACAATGAGCAGTTCTTC. Protein sequence: CASSFSSGRGSYNEQFF.

The gene calls are TRBV5-1 and TRBJ1-1; D might be TRBD1 (6 bases). The length of the CDR3 is 16 residues. V lost 1 base and J 4 bases, leaving 17 bases between the germline ends. Per germline, CDR1 SGHRS and CDR2 YFSETQ. CDR3 amino acids: CASSLTPGAGSTEAFF. CDR3 DNA: TGCGCCAGCAGCTTGACCCCAGGGGCGGGGAGCACTGAAGCTTTCTTT.

The V call is TRBV5-8, the J call TRBJ2-5; D gene unclear. Trimming removed 2 bases at V and 0 bases at J, with 5 bases between. The CDR3 is made up of 13 amino acids. Per germline, CDR1 SGHTS and CDR2 YDEGEE. The CDR3 DNA sequence: TGTGCCAGCAGCTTCGTCAACCAAGAGACCCAGTACTTC. Amino acids: CASSFVNQETQYF.

The chain couples TRBV19 to TRBJ1-1, with TRBD1 as a possible D gene (5 bases). The CDR3 sequence is 13 residues long. Germline V gene lookup returns CDR1 LNHDA and CDR2 SQIVND (reference sequence). Trimming removed 8 bases from V and 1 base from J, with 11 bases in between. CDR3 DNA sequence: TGTGCCAGTCGTGGACACAGGAACACTGAAGCTTTCTTT. Encoded protein: CASRGHRNTEAFF.

This clone was observed once. The J gene is TRBJ1-2, the V gene TRBV18; maybe TRBD1 (5 bases). Trimming pared 8 bases from V and 4 bases from J, leaving 8 bases between. Germline V lookup: CDR1 KGHSH, CDR2 LQKENI. The CDR3 covers 11 residues. Here the CDR3 reads CASRQTYGYTF. The CDR3 region has the DNA TGTGCCAGCCGACAGACCTATGGCTACACCTTC.

The gene calls are TRBV28 and TRBJ1-5; a possible D gene is TRBD1 (5 bases). The CDR3 covers 14 residues. Germline CDR1 reads MDHEN; CDR2 reads SYDVKM. Trimming left V 5 bases short and J 6 bases short, with 14 bases between. Here the CDR3 DNA reads TGTGCCAGCAGTCAAGCGTCCGGGGGTCAGCCCCAGCATTTT. It translates to CASSQASGGQPQHF.

This chain links TRBV4-2 with TRBJ1-4; no clear D. CDR1 LGHNA and CDR2 YNFKEQ come from the germline V gene. V lost 1 base and J lost 7, with 13 bases in between. This CDR3 region has 15 residues. Here the CDR3 reads CASSQATGRGEKLFF. The CDR3 nucleotides read TGTGCCAGCAGCCAAGCTACGGGCCGAGGTGAAAAACTGTTTTTT.

CDR3 loop: CASSPKRAGKNTEAFF. Here the CDR3 DNA reads TGTGCCAGCAGCCCGAAGAGGGCAGGGAAGAACACTGAAGCTTTCTTT. V and J are TRBV7-9 and TRBJ1-1; maybe TRBD1 (5 bases). Trimming pared 5 bases from V and 1 base from J, leaving 17 bases between. This CDR3 has 16 amino acids. Germline loops: CDR1 SEHNR, CDR2 FQNEAQ (reference sequence).

The rearrangement uses TRBV23-1 and TRBJ2-2; no clear D. TRBV23-1 is noted as an ORF with a role that remains uncertain. Between the trimmed V and J ends, which lost 6 bases and 0 bases, there was a span of 11 bases. This CDR3 has 15 amino acids. CDR3 loop: CASSPTPSNTGELFF. As DNA, the CDR3 is TGCGCCAGCAGCCCCACACCATCGAACACCGGGGAGCTGTTTTTT.

This clone has only a few counts. The chain combines TRBV7-8 with TRBJ1-5; possible D gene TRBD1, 6 bases. The germline V gene has CDR1 SGHVS and CDR2 FQNEAQ. The V gene lost 6 bases and the J gene lost 4 bases, with 13 bases spanning the gap. This CDR3 contains 14 residues. The CDR3 is CASSPGVGNQPQHF. The CDR3 DNA reads TGTGCCAGCAGTCCAGGGGTAGGTAATCAGCCCCAGCATTTT. Filled out from reference TRBV7-8 and TRBJ1-5, the complete variable domain reads GAGVSQSPRYKVAKRGQDVALRCDPISGHVSLFWYQQALGQGPEFLTYFQNEAQLDKSGLPSDRFFAERPEGSVSTLKIQRTQQEDSAVYLCASSPGVGNQPQHFGDGTRLSIL.

This clone turned up a few times. The chain's CDR3 is CASSLPGSGGTGELFF. Here the CDR3 DNA reads TGTGCCAGCAGCTTACCCGGTAGCGGGGGCACCGGGGAGCTGTTTTTT. The chain joins TRBV7-3 to TRBJ2-2; 9 positions match TRBD2. V lost 2 bases and J lost 4; bases outside the gene matches: 5. CDR1 is SGHTA and CDR2 is FQGTGA in the germline V gene. The length of the CDR3 is 16 residues.

The rearrangement joins TRBV10-3 to TRBJ2-5; 7 nucleotides align to TRBD1. The CDR3 sequence is 13 residues long. Per germline, CDR1 ENHRY and CDR2 SYGVKD. V shed 6 bases, J shed 2 bases, and the junction held 3 bases outside the gene matches. The CDR3 DNA reads TGTGCCATCAGGGGGACAGCTCAAGAGACCCAGTACTTC. Translation gives CAIRGTAQETQYF.

The chain combines TRBV4-1 with TRBJ2-1, with 10 bases matching TRBD2. Unmatched junction bases numbered 6, after V lost 0 bases and J lost 7 bases. Germline assignment: CDR1 MGHRA and CDR2 YSYEKL. This CDR3 has 16 amino acids. The CDR3 is CASSQESAGGPNEQFF. CDR3 bases: TGCGCCAGCAGCCAAGAATCAGCGGGGGGGCCAAATGAGCAGTTCTTC.

The chain employs TRBV28 and TRBJ2-1; unclear D gene. The CDR3 consists of 13 residues. Trimming took 6 bases from V and 5 from J, leaving 11 bases between them. Germline V gives CDR1 MDHEN, CDR2 SYDVKM. CDR3 sequence reads: CASSIPQDNEQFF. CDR3 coding DNA: TGTGCCAGCAGCATCCCCCAGGACAATGAGCAGTTCTTC.

V gene TRBV6-1 combines with J gene TRBJ1-5; D is unresolved. The CDR3 is 15 residues long. The V end was cut by 1 base, the J end by 4 bases, with 11 bases between. Germline V gene data show CDR1 as MNHNS and CDR2 as SASEGT. CDR3 DNA sequence: TGTGCCAGCAGTGAAGTAGGGCGGGGAAATCAGCCCCAGCATTTT. Translating it yields CASSEVGRGNQPQHF.

The chain recombines TRBV27 with TRBJ1-3; D uncertain. The length of the CDR3 is 15 residues. Trimming removed 2 bases from V and 0 bases from J, with 8 bases in between. Germline-derived CDR1 and CDR2 are MNHEY and SMNVEV (reference sequence). For the CDR3, the DNA is TGTGCCAGCAGTTTAAGCGGGAGCTCTGGAAACACCATATATTTT. It codes for CASSLSGSSGNTIYF.

As concerns this clone: Other DNA variants within this sample encode the same CDR3. The chain links TRBV19 to TRBJ1-2, with TRBD1 as a possible D gene (6 bases). Per the germline V gene, CDR1 is LNHDA and CDR2 is SQIVND (reference sequence). Between the trimmed V and J ends, which lost 9 bases and 5 bases, there was a span of 13 bases. This CDR3 spans 12 amino acids. CDR3 loop: CASSTGEYGYTF. The CDR3 nucleotides read TGTGCCAGCTCGACAGGAGAATATGGCTACACCTTC.

This clone was observed a single time. The chain joins TRBV6-5 to TRBJ2-5; no clear D gene. This CDR3 has 13 amino acids. V lost 6 bases to trimming and J lost 6 bases, with 14 bases between them. Germline V gene data show CDR1 as MNHEY and CDR2 as SVGAGI. This CDR3 is CASRAYQSQTQYF. CDR3 bases: TGTGCCAGCAGGGCTTATCAAAGCCAGACCCAGTACTTC.

This clone has a single count. As DNA, the CDR3 is TGTGCCAGCAAAGACAGGGGTACTAATGAAAAACTGTTTTTT. Translated, it gives CASKDRGTNEKLFF. This rearrangement joins TRBV9 to TRBJ1-4, with 8 nucleotides matching TRBD1. CDR1 is SGDLS and CDR2 is YYNGEE in the germline V gene. Trimming at V came to 6 bases and at J to 2 bases, leaving 3 bases not matched to a gene. The CDR3 is 14 residues long.

This clone was seen a single time. The chain employs TRBV14 and TRBJ2-5; 9 nucleotides align to TRBD2. Germline lookup yields CDR1 SGHDN and CDR2 FVKESK. CDR3 length: 16 amino acids. V lost 3 bases to trimming and J lost 4 bases; unmatched junction nucleotides: 9. The CDR3 DNA is TGTGCCAGCAGCCAGTATGGCGGGGGGGCCAGAGAGACCCAGTACTTC. Its protein is CASSQYGGGARETQYF. The full variable domain, with the rest looked up from reference TRBV14 and TRBJ2-5, is EAGVTQFPSHSVIEKGQTVTLRCDPISGHDNLYWYRRVMGKEIKFLLHFVKESKQDESGMPNNRFLAERTGGTYSTLKVQPAELEDSGVYFCASSQYGGGARETQYFGPGTRLLVL.

In this sample, this clone turned up a few times. This chain connects TRBV2 to TRBJ1-5, with TRBD1 identical over 7 bases. The CDR3 contains 14 residues. Germline V gene sequence: CDR1 SNHLY, CDR2 FYNNEI. Germline trimming cut 1 base from V and 4 bases from J; bases unmatched to any gene: 1. This chain's CDR3 is CASSEGQGNQPQHF. The CDR3, as DNA: TGTGCCAGCAGTGAAGGACAGGGTAATCAGCCCCAGCATTTT.